The 6 T cell receptor beta chains reported below all come from one sample, sequenced in a study of tumor-infiltrating lymphocytes in oesophageal squamous cell carcinoma. From the PCR reads, TCRdb called clonotypes with MiXCR, one entry per CDR3 protein. This sample has about 13,000 distinct CDR3 sequences, with roughly 56% found just once. The sample was esophageal tumor tissue. Source of these receptors: a male donor with esophageal squamous cell carcinoma.

The chain recombines TRBV7-2 with TRBJ2-1, with 7 bases aligning to TRBD1. Near its end, the DNA agrees better with TRBJ2-7, so the J call may be wrong. The germline V gene encodes CDR1 SGHTA and CDR2 FQGNSA. This CDR3 has 13 residues. The CDR3 DNA is TGTGCCAGCAGCCCCGGACAGGCTCTCGAGCAGTACTTC. It encodes CASSPGQALEQYF.

The chain joins TRBV7-4 to TRBJ1-1, with a possible D match to TRBD1 (5 bases). The germline gives CDR1 SGHVT, CDR2 SQSDAQ. The CDR3 has 12 amino acids. Trimming took 5 bases from V and 8 from J, leaving 12 bases between them. The CDR3 coding sequence is TGTGCCAGCAGCGGGCGGGGGGTCGAAGCTTTCTTT. It translates to CASSGRGVEAFF.

There are many counts of this clonotype. The chain has TRBV28 and TRBJ2-2; D uncertain. CDR1 MDHEN and CDR2 SYDVKM come from the germline V gene. V was clipped by 8 bases and J by 5 bases, with 15 bases between them. CDR3 length: 14 amino acids. The CDR3 region has the DNA TGTGCCAGCCGCCTGGAATCGGTTACCGGGGAGCTGTTTTTT. Translated: CASRLESVTGELFF.

This clonotype was found a few times. J is TRBJ2-3 and V is TRBV7-6; TRBD2 matches at 8 bases. The germline V gene has CDR1 SGHVS and CDR2 FNYEAQ. V lost 4 bases to trimming and J lost 0 bases; unmatched junction nucleotides: 6. The CDR3 has 16 amino acids. CDR3 sequence: CASSSTAGASTDTQYF. CDR3 nucleotide sequence: TGTGCCAGCAGCTCCACAGCGGGAGCTAGCACAGATACGCAGTATTTT.

The genes are TRBV7-6 and TRBJ2-6; 9 bases are shared with TRBD1. Germline-derived CDR1 and CDR2 are SGHVS and FNYEAQ. The CDR3 is 16 amino acids. V lost 5 bases to trimming and J lost 4 bases; unmatched junction nucleotides: 6. CDR3 loop: CASSPATGGGANVLTF. The CDR3 nucleotides are TGTGCCAGCAGCCCCGCGACAGGGGGAGGGGCCAACGTCCTGACTTTC.

Details on this clonotype: Here the CDR3 omits its conserved ending phenylalanine or tryptophan, so a read error is the likely source. V usage is TRBV28 and J usage is TRBJ2-3; no definite D call. Trimming took off 6 bases at V and 6 bases at J, with 13 bases between the two ends. The CDR3 loop spans 13 amino acids. Per the germline V gene, CDR1 is MDHEN and CDR2 is SYDVKM. The CDR3 bases are TGTGCCAGCAGCTCAAAATATACGGATACGCAGTATTCT. Translated, it gives CASSSKYTDTQYS.